This T cell receptor (beta chain) is from a study of beta chain features in type 1 diabetes. Only a few counts were recorded for this clone. Its antigen is unidentified. Expressed TCRB transcripts were sequenced, since all the RNA that had been isolated was reverse transcribed. Naive, central memory and regulatory T cell samples yielded around 3.5 million reads on average. Profiled with immunoSEQ multiplex PCR; TCRdb holds only in-frame clones, not every one. Here the sample spans hundreds of thousands of clones, about 29% being singletons. General study results and limits: A moderate, significant TCRB CDR3 shortening appeared in type 1 diabetes across four CD4+ subsets.

What was sequenced was naive CD4+ T cells from blood. This receptor was obtained from a man between 18 and 29 years old in good health.

This CDR3 is CSVEHRQGGTEAFF. The CDR3 DNA reads as TGCAGCGTTGAGCACCGGCAGGGCGGGACTGAAGCTTTCTTT. The rearrangement joins TRBV29-1 to TRBJ1-1, with D perhaps TRBD1 (5 bases). Trimming shortened V by 3 bases and J by 5 bases, and 16 bases separated the two germline ends. Germline V gene lookup returns CDR1 SQVTM and CDR2 ANQGSEA. This CDR3 contains 14 residues.